The 5 T cell receptor beta chains in this list originate from one sample, sequenced in a study of CD8 T cells in Susac syndrome. Reverse transcription of about 0.5 to 1 ug RNA was carried out with random hexamers. TCRdb reprocessed the immunoSEQ multiplex PCR reads with MiXCR, giving one entry per CDR3 protein. The sample carries around 140,000 distinct CDR3 sequences, over 75% recorded once. Specimen: CD8+ T cells from PBMCs. Receptors originate from a human donor with multiple sclerosis.

V and J are TRBV29-1 and TRBJ1-5, with 7 bases fitting TRBD1. The CDR3 has 13 amino acids. Per the germline V gene, CDR1 is SQVTM and CDR2 is ANQGSEA. With V trimmed by 3 bases and J by 6 bases, 5 bases remained unmatched. The chain's CDR3 is CSVDRGYGQPQHF. The CDR3 DNA reads as TGCAGCGTTGACAGGGGGTACGGTCAGCCCCAGCATTTT.

This clonotype was observed a handful of times. V usage is TRBV9 and J usage is TRBJ2-3; 9 nucleotides agree with TRBD2. This CDR3 is 16 amino acids long. Trimming removed 1 base from V and 1 base from J; junction bases left unmatched: 4. CDR1 SGDLS and CDR2 YYNGEE come from the germline V gene. CDR3 nucleotide sequence: TGTGCCAGCAGCGTAAGGGGGACTAGCTGCACAGATACGCAGTATTTT. It codes for CASSVRGTSCTDTQYF.

This clonotype has a single count. The genes are TRBV19 and TRBJ1-4; D is unclear. V lost 5 bases to trimming and J lost 4 bases, with 8 bases between them. The germline V gene encodes CDR1 LNHDA and CDR2 SQIVND (reference sequence). CDR3 size: 13 residues. This CDR3 is CASSGPFNEKLFF. DNA of the CDR3: TGTGCCAGTAGTGGGCCCTTTAATGAAAAACTGTTTTTT. The variable domain in full, with the rest retrieved from reference TRBV19 and TRBJ1-4, is DGGITQSPKYLFRKEGQNVTLSCEQNLNHDAMYWYRQDPGQGLRLIYYSQIVNDFQKGDIAEGYSVSREKKESFPLTVTSAQKNPTAFYLCASSGPFNEKLFFGSGTQLSVL.

V gene TRBV11-1 combines with J gene TRBJ2-2, with D perhaps matching TRBD1 (6 bases). Germline CDR1 and CDR2: SGHAT and FQDESV (reference sequence). V was pared by 5 bases and J by 4 bases, with 14 bases between. The CDR3 has 15 residues. The CDR3 DNA follows: TGTGCCAGCAGCCCCTTGGACAGCGGCACCGGGGAGCTGTTTTTT. Protein product: CASSPLDSGTGELFF.

The chain combines TRBV4-2 with TRBJ1-5; the D is unclear. CDR3 length: 13 amino acids. Germline V gene sequence: CDR1 LGHNA, CDR2 YNFKEQ. V shed 4 bases and J shed 9 bases, with 13 bases lying between them. The CDR3 spells CASSPSHYLPQHF. CDR3 DNA sequence: TGTGCCAGCAGCCCAAGTCACTATCTGCCCCAGCATTTT.